The rows below give T cell receptor beta chains drawn from one sample of a study of shared clonotypes between healthy human individuals. Generated by immunoSEQ multiplex PCR, the TCRdb table keeps only in-frame clones and is missing some. The table lists roughly 120,000 clones, under 70% of them singletons, with under 30% in the top ten. Sequencing was performed on memory CD8+ T cells sorted from blood. These receptors were collected from a woman in her 30s in good health. CDR3s include the opening cysteine and the closing phenylalanine or tryptophan. A D gene is named only where the DNA matches it firmly. Clone size, where shown, is once, few, many, or a class for clones that have expanded.

size	D	V	J	DNA	CDR3
once	NA	TRBV6-4	TRBJ2-3	TGTGCCAGCAGTCCGGACAGTGATACAGATACGCAGTATTTT	CASSPDSDTDTQYF
NA	TRBD2	TRBV10-3	TRBJ2-5	TGTGCCATCGGGGGACTAGCGGGAGGGCCGATGGAGACCCAGTACTTC	CAIGGLAGGPMETQYF
once	NA	TRBV5-1	TRBJ2-1	TGCGCCAGCAGCTTGGCGGGCTCCTACAATGAGCAGTTCTTC	CASSLAGSYNEQFF
few	NA	TRBV7-6	TRBJ2-2	TGTGCCAGCAGCTTAGATGGCGGGCAGCTGTTTTTT	CASSLDGGQLFF
NA	NA	TRBV7-8	TRBJ1-4	TGTGCCAGCAGCTCAGAAGTTGTAACTAATGAAAAACTGTTTTTT	CASSSEVVTNEKLFF
NA	NA	TRBV7-9	TRBJ2-7	TGTGCCAGCAGCATGGGGGGCTACGAGCAGTACTTC	CASSMGGYEQYF
NA	TRBD2	TRBV10-2	TRBJ2-1	TGCGCCAGCAGGAGGCCGGGACTAGCGGGAGATAATGAGCAGTTCTTC	CASRRPGLAGDNEQFF
NA	TRBD2	TRBV6-4	TRBJ2-1	TGTGCCAGCAGTCAGACTAGCGGCTCCTACAATGAGCAGTTCTTC	CASSQTSGSYNEQFF
NA	NA	TRBV7-2	TRBJ2-5	TGTGCCAGCAGCACGCAGGGTAGCATAGAGACCCAGTACTTC	CASSTQGSIETQYF
NA	TRBD1	TRBV6-5	TRBJ2-7	TGTGCCAGCAGACTACAGGGGAACTCCTACGAGCAGTACTTC	CASRLQGNSYEQYF
NA	TRBD2	TRBV28	TRBJ2-1	TGTGCCAGCAGTTTCTGGCTTAGCGGGAGATCATTTATGGATGAGCAGTTCTTC	CASSFWLSGRSFMDEQFF
NA	TRBD1	TRBV4-1	TRBJ1-5	TGCGCCAGCAGCCCCCGTTGGGGACAGAACAATCAGCCCCAGCATTTT	CASSPRWGQNNQPQHF
NA	TRBD1	TRBV28	TRBJ2-2	TGTGCCAGCAGGGCCGGGACAGGGGGCACCGGGGAGCTGTTTTTT	CASRAGTGGTGELFF
NA	TRBD1	TRBV6-4	TRBJ1-2	TGTGCCAGCAGTGACTCCCTAGGGGACAGTTCCTATGGCTACACCTTC	CASSDSLGDSSYGYTF
NA	NA	TRBV5-6	TRBJ2-7	TGTGCCAGCAGCTTAGCCAGCTCCTACGAGCAGTACTTC	CASSLASSYEQYF
NA	NA	TRBV21-1	TRBJ2-4	TGTGCCAGCAGCAAGTGGGCGGTATGGGCCAAAAACATTCAGTACTTC	CASSKWAVWAKNIQYF
NA	NA	TRBV29-1	TRBJ2-3	TGCAGCGTTGTATCCGGGCTTCGGACAGATACGCAGTATTTT	CSVVSGLRTDTQYF
NA	NA	TRBV15	TRBJ2-1	TGTGCCACCAGCAGAGACCCCAGGGGGGGGCACAATGAGCAGTTCTTC	CATSRDPRGGHNEQFF
NA	NA	TRBV10-3	TRBJ1-2	TGTGCCATCAGTGAGTCCGGGGAGGGGGAGGCCTATGGCTACACCTTC	CAISESGEGEAYGYTF
NA	TRBD2	TRBV6-5	TRBJ2-1	TGTGCCAGCACCGGGGGGAGCTCCTACAATGAGCAGTTCTTC	CASTGGSSYNEQFF
few	TRBD2	TRBV19	TRBJ2-7	TGTGCCAGTAGTATTGCTAGCGGGGACTACGAGCAGTACTTC	CASSIASGDYEQYF
NA	TRBD2	TRBV19	TRBJ2-7	TGTGCCAGTAGTCCCGGGTCGGGAGGGTACGAGCAGTACTTC	CASSPGSGGYEQYF
NA	NA	TRBV5-1	TRBJ1-3	TGCGCCAGCAGCTCTGGAACAGAAGGAAACACCATATATTTT	CASSSGTEGNTIYF
NA	NA	TRBV5-6	TRBJ2-7	TGTGCCAGCAGACCGGACGGATCCTACGAGCAGTACTTC	CASRPDGSYEQYF